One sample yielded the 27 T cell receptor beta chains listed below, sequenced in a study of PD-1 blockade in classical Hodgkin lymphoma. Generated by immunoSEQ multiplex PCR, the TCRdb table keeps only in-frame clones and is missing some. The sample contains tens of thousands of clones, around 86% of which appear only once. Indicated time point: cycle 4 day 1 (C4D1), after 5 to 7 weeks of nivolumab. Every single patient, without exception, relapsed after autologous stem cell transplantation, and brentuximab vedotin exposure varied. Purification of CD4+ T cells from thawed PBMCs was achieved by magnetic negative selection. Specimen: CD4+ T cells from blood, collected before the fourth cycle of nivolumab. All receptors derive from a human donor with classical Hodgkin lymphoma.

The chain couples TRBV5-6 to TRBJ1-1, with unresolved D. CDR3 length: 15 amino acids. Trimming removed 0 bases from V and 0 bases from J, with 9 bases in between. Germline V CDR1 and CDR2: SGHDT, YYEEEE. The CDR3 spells CASSLVGPLNTEAFF. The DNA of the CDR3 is TGTGCCAGCAGCTTGGTTGGCCCTTTGAACACTGAAGCTTTCTTT.

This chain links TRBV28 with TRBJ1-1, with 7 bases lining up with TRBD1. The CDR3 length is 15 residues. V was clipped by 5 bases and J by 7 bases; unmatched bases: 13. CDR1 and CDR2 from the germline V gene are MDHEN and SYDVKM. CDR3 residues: CASSPHQGGVGEAFF. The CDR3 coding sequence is TGTGCCAGCAGTCCCCATCAGGGGGGAGTTGGTGAAGCTTTCTTT.

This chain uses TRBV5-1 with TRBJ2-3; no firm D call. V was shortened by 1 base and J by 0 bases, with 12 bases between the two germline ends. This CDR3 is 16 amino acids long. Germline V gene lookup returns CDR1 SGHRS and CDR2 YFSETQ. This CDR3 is CASSLMADPSTDTQYF. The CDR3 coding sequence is TGCGCCAGCAGCTTGATGGCTGACCCTAGCACAGATACGCAGTATTTT.

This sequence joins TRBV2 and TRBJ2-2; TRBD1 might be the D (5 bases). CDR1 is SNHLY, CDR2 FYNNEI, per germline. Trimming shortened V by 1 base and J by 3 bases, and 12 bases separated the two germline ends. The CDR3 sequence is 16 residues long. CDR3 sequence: CASSEEGLGHTGELFF. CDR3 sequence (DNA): TGTGCCAGCAGTGAAGAGGGGTTAGGACACACCGGGGAGCTGTTTTTT.

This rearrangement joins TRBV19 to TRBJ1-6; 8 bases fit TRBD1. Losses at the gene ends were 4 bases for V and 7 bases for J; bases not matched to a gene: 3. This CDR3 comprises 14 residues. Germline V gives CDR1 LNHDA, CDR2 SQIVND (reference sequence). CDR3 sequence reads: CASSTTGVNSPLHF. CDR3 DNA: TGTGCCAGTAGTACGACAGGGGTGAATTCACCCCTCCACTTT.

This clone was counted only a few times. The CDR3 protein is CASSHNSGQGNTEAFF. DNA for the CDR3: TGTGCCAGCAGCCATAATTCAGGACAGGGGAACACTGAAGCTTTCTTT. V and J are TRBV7-9 and TRBJ1-1; 8 bases are a match to TRBD1. CDR3 length: 16 residues. The J segment lost 1 base and the V segment lost 5 bases, leaving 9 bases of the junction unmatched. Germline V gives CDR1 SEHNR, CDR2 FQNEAQ (reference sequence).

The CDR3 sequence is CASRVGGTGGRYGYTF. As DNA, the CDR3 is TGTGCCAGCAGAGTAGGAGGGACAGGGGGTCGCTATGGCTACACCTTC. The chain links TRBV28 to TRBJ1-2; 11 bases match TRBD1. The germline V gene has CDR1 MDHEN and CDR2 SYDVKM. The length of the CDR3 is 16 residues. V trimming: 6 bases; J trimming: 4 bases; junction bases outside the gene matches: 10.

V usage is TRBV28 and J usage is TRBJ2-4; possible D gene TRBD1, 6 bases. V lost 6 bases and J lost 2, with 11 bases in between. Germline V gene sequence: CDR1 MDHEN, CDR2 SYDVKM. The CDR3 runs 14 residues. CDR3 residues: CASRTGTPKNIQYF. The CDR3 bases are TGTGCCAGCAGGACCGGGACACCCAAAAACATTCAGTACTTC.

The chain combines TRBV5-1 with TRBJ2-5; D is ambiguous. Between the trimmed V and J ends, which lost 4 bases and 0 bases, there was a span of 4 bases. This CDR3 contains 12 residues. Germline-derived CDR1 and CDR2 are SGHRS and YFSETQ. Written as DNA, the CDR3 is TGCGCCAGCAGCGAGTACCAAGAGACCCAGTACTTC. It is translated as CASSEYQETQYF. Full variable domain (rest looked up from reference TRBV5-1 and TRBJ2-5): KAGVTQTPRYLIKTRGQQVTLSCSPISGHRSVSWYQQTPGQGLQFLFEYFSETQRNKGNFPGRFSGRQFSNSRSEMNVSTLELGDSALYLCASSEYQETQYFGPGTRLLVL.

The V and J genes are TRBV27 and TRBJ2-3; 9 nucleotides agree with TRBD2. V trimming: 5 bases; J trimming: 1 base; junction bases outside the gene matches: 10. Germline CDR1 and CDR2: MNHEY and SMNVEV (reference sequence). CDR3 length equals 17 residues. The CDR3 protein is CASSPFGTSSRTDTQYF. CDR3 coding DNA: TGTGCCAGCAGTCCATTCGGGACTAGCAGCCGCACAGATACGCAGTATTTT.

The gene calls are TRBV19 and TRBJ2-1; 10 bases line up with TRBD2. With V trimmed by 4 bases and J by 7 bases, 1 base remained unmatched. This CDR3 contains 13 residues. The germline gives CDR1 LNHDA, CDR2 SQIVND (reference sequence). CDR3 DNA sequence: TGTGCCAGTAGTACTAGCGGGGGAAATGAGCAGTTCTTC. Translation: CASSTSGGNEQFF.

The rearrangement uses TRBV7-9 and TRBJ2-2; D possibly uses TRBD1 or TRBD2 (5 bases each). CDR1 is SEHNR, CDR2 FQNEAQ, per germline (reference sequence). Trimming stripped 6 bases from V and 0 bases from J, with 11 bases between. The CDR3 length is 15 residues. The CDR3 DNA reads TGTGCCAGCAGACCAGGGACGGCGAACACCGGGGAGCTGTTTTTT. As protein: CASRPGTANTGELFF.

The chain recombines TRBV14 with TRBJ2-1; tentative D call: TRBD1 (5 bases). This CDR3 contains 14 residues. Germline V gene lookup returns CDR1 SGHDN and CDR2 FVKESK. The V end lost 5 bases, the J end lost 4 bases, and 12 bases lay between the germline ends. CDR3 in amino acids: CASSGSGQYNEQFF. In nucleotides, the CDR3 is TGTGCCAGCAGCGGTTCAGGACAATACAATGAGCAGTTCTTC.

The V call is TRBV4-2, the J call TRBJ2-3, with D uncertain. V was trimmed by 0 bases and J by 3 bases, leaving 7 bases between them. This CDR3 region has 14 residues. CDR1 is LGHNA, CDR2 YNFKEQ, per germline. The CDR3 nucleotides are TGTGCCAGCAGCCAAGACTCCGGTACAGATACGCAGTATTTT. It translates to CASSQDSGTDTQYF.

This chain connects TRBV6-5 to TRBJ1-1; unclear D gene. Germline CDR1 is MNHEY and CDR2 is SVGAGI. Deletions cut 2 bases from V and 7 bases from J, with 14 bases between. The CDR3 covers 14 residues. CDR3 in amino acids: CASSYLGSGDEAFF. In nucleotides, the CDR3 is TGTGCCAGCAGTTACCTCGGATCGGGTGATGAAGCTTTCTTT.

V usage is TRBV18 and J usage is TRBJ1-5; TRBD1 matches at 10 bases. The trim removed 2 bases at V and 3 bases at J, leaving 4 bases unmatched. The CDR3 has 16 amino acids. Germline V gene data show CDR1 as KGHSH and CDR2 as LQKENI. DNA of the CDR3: TGTGCCAGCTCACCAATGGGACAGGGGACCAATCAGCCCCAGCATTTT. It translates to CASSPMGQGTNQPQHF.

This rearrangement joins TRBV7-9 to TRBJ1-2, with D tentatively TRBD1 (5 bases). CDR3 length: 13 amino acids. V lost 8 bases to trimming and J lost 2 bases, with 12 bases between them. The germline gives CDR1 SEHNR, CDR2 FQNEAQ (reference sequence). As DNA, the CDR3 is TGTGCCAGCCTAACAAGGGGCAACTATGGCTACACCTTC. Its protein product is CASLTRGNYGYTF.

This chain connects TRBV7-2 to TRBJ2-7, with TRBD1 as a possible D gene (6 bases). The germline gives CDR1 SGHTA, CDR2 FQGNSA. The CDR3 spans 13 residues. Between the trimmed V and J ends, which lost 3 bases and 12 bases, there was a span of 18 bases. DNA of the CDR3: TGTGCCAGCAGCTTCCATTCGGACAGCCCTCGGTACTTC. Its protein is CASSFHSDSPRYF.

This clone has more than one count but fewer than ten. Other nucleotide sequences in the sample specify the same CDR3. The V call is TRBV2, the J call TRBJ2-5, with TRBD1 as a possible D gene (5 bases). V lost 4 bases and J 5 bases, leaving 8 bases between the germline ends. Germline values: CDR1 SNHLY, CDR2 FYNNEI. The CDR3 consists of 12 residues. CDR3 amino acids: CASSGGAETQYF. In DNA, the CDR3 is TGTGCCAGCAGTGGGGGCGCCGAGACCCAGTACTTC. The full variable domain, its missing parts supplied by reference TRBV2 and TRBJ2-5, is EPEVTQTPSHQVTQMGQEVILRCVPISNHLYFYWYRQILGQKVEFLVSFYNNEISEKSEIFDDQFSVERPDGSNFTLKIRSTKLEDSAMYFCASSGGAETQYFGPGTRLLVL.

The CDR3: CASSQDKGSSGNTIYF. The CDR3 DNA follows: TGTGCCAGCAGCCAAGACAAGGGGAGCTCTGGAAACACCATATATTTT. V and J are TRBV14 and TRBJ1-3; D may be TRBD1 (5 bases). Germline loops: CDR1 SGHDN, CDR2 FVKESK. The length of the CDR3 is 16 residues. Trimming took off 0 bases at V and 0 bases at J, with 9 bases between the two ends.

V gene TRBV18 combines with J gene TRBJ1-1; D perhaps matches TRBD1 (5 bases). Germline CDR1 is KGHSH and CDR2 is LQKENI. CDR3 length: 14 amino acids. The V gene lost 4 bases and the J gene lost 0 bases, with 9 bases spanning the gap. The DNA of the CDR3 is TGTGCCAGCTCACTCGGACACCTGAACACTGAAGCTTTCTTT. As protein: CASSLGHLNTEAFF.

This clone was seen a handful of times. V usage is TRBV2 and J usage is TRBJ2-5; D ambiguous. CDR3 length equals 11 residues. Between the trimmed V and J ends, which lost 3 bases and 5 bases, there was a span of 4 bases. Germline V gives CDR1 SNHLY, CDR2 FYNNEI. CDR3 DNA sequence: TGTGCCAGCAGTGACCGGGAGACCCAGTACTTC. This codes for CASSDRETQYF.

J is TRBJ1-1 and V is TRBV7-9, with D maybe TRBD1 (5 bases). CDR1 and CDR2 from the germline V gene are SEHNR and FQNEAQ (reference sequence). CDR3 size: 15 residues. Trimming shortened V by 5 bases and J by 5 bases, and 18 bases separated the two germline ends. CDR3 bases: TGTGCCAGCAGCCAAGGGACTAGCGGGGGAACTGAAGCTTTCTTT. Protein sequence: CASSQGTSGGTEAFF.

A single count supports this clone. CDR3 sequence: CASTSSLAGPNTGELFF. The CDR3 DNA sequence: TGTGCCAGCACCTCCTCGTTAGCGGGCCCGAACACCGGGGAGCTGTTTTTT. The chain recombines TRBV5-4 with TRBJ2-2; 7 bases align to TRBD2. J was trimmed by 0 bases and V by 6 bases; bases with no gene match: 11. This CDR3 comprises 17 residues. Germline-derived CDR1 and CDR2 are SGHNT and YYREEE (reference sequence). Full variable domain (outside the CDR3, taken from reference TRBV5-4 and TRBJ2-2): ETGVTQSPTHLIKTRGQQVTLRCSSQSGHNTVSWYQQALGQGPQFIFQYYREEENGRGNFPPRFSGLQFPNYSSELNVNALELDDSALYLCASTSSLAGPNTGELFFGEGSRLTVL.

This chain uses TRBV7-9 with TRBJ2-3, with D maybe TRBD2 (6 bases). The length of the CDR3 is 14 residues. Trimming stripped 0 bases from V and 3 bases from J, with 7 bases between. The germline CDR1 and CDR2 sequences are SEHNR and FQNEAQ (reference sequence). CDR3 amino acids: CASSLALATDTQYF. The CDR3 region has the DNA TGTGCCAGCAGCTTAGCCCTAGCGACAGATACGCAGTATTTT.

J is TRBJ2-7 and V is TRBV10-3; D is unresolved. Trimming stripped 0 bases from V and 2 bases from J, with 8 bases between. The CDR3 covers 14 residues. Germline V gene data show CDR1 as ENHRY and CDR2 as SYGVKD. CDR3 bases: TGTGCCATCAGTGAGTCCCGACCACCCTACGAGCAGTACTTC. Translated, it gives CAISESRPPYEQYF.

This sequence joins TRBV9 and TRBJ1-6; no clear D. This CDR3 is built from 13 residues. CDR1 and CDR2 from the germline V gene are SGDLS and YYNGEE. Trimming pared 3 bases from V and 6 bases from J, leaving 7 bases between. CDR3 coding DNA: TGTGCCAGCAGCGCGACTAGTAATTCACCCCTCCACTTT. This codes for CASSATSNSPLHF.